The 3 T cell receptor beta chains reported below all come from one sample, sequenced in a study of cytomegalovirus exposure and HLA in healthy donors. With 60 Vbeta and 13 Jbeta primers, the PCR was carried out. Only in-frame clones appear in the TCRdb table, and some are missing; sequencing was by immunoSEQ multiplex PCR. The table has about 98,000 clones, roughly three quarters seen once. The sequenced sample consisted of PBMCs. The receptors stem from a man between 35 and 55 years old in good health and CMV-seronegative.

For the CDR3, the DNA is TGTGCCAGCAGCTTGCGCGGGGGTATGAAGTTGGAGCAGTTCTTC. Translation gives CASSLRGGMKLEQFF. The genes are TRBV7-2 and TRBJ2-1, with 7 bases that match TRBD2. V shed 3 bases and J 10 bases; nucleotides not matched to a gene: 12. Per the germline V gene, CDR1 is SGHTA and CDR2 is FQGNSA. CDR3 length equals 15 residues.

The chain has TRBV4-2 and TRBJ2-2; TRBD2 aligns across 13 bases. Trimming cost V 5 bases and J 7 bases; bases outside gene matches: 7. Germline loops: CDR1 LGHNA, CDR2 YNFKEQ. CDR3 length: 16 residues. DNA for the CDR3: TGTGCCAGCAGCTCTCGGACTAGCGGGGGAGGCGGGGAGCTGTTTTTT. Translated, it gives CASSSRTSGGGGELFF.

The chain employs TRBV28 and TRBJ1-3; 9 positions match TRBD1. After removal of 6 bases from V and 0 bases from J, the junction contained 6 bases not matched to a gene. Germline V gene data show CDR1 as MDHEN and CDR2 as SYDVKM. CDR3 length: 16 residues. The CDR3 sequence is CASSQQGATSGNTIYF. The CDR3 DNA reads TGTGCCAGCAGCCAACAGGGGGCGACCTCTGGAAACACCATATATTTT. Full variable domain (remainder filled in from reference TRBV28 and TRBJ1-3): DVKVTQSSRYLVKRTGEKVFLECVQDMDHENMFWYRQDPGLGLRLIYFSYDVKMKEKGDIPEGYSVSREKKERFSLILESASTNQTSMYLCASSQQGATSGNTIYFGEGSWLTVV.